This is a list of T cell receptor beta chains from one sample in a study of long-term antiretroviral therapy in people with HIV. Generated by immunoSEQ multiplex PCR, the TCRdb table keeps only in-frame clones and is missing some. The top ten hold 8.8% of the sample, which has about 20,000 clones, approximately 80% seen once. This material consisted of unsorted PBMCs, taken 1.2 years after starting antiretroviral therapy. The receptors originated from a woman in her thirties or forties with HIV. Each CDR3 is given with its conserved first and last residue. A D gene is named only where the DNA matches it firmly. Rows may omit the clone size; those that give it use once, few, many or a size class.

d_call,v_call,j_call,clone_size,cdr3_aa,cdr3_nt
TRBD1,TRBV7-9,TRBJ2-1,-,CASNRPPDRSSYNEQFF,TGTGCCAGCAACCGCCCCCCGGACAGGTCGTCCTACAATGAGCAGTTCTTC
TRBD2,TRBV13,TRBJ2-3,once,CASSLGTSFRDTQYF,TGTGCCAGCAGCTTAGGGACTAGCTTCAGGGATACGCAGTATTTT
TRBD1,TRBV5-8,TRBJ1-2,-,CASSPRQGQGYGYTF,TGTGCCAGCAGCCCGAGGCAGGGACAGGGGTATGGCTACACCTTC
-,TRBV6-5,TRBJ2-7,-,CASSYSGGGYEQYF,TGTGCCAGCAGTTACTCGGGAGGGGGGTACGAGCAGTACTTC
-,TRBV11-2,TRBJ2-7,-,CASHYGGAYEQYF,TGTGCCAGTCACTATGGTGGGGCCTACGAGCAGTACTTC
TRBD1,TRBV6-5,TRBJ2-7,-,CASSPLPGQPYEQYF,TGTGCCAGCAGCCCTCTCCCGGGACAGCCCTACGAGCAGTACTTC
-,TRBV7-9,TRBJ1-3,few,CAGGSSGNTIYF,TGTGCCGGCGGAAGCTCTGGAAACACCATATATTTT
-,TRBV29-1,TRBJ2-3,-,CSVEVGRGADTQYF,TGCAGCGTTGAAGTGGGGCGTGGAGCAGATACGCAGTATTTT
TRBD2,TRBV5-1,TRBJ2-7,-,CASSFGAGGSYEQYF,TGCGCCAGCAGCTTCGGCGCGGGAGGGAGCTACGAGCAGTACTTC
-,TRBV4-2,TRBJ2-7,-,CASSQNTVGGEQYF,TGTGCCAGCAGCCAAAATACGGTGGGGGGCGAGCAGTACTTC
TRBD2,TRBV2,TRBJ2-1,few,CASGGSAGSDEQFF,TGTGCCAGCGGGGGGTCAGCGGGGAGCGATGAGCAGTTCTTC
-,TRBV4-1,TRBJ1-4,-,CASSPLSEKLFF,TGCGCCAGCAGCCCGCTGTCAGAAAAACTGTTTTTT
-,TRBV5-1,TRBJ2-7,-,CASSLIGTGAYEQYF,TGCGCCAGCAGCTTGATCGGGACGGGTGCCTACGAGCAGTACTTC
TRBD1,TRBV7-9,TRBJ1-1,-,CASSRRTGEAFF,TGTGCCAGCAGCCGACGGACAGGGGAAGCTTTCTTT
-,TRBV7-9,TRBJ2-5,-,CASSSGTINGETQYF,TGTGCCAGCAGTTCAGGGACAATTAACGGAGAGACCCAGTACTTC
TRBD1,TRBV7-6,TRBJ2-7,-,CASSFPGQGYEQYF,TGTGCCAGCAGCTTCCCCGGACAGGGCTACGAGCAGTACTTC
-,TRBV7-9,TRBJ2-7,-,CASSLQTGEEQYF,TGTGCCAGCAGCTTACAAACGGGGGAAGAGCAGTACTTC
-,TRBV4-1,TRBJ2-1,once,CASSHNPQEGGGNEQFF,TGCGCCAGCAGCCATAATCCCCAGGAAGGGGGAGGCAATGAGCAGTTCTTC
TRBD1,TRBV6-5,TRBJ1-1,-,CASSYGDRVNTEAFF,TGTGCCAGCAGTTACGGGGACAGGGTGAACACTGAAGCTTTCTTT
-,TRBV7-6,TRBJ2-7,-,CASSPWTETYEQYF,TGTGCCAGCAGCCCCTGGACAGAAACCTACGAGCAGTACTTC
-,TRBV29-1,TRBJ2-3,few,CSVEGMLPGEGTDTQYF,TGCAGCGTTGAGGGGATGTTGCCGGGAGAAGGCACAGATACGCAGTATTTT
TRBD2,TRBV15,TRBJ2-7,-,CATSGQTSGHSYEQYF,TGTGCCACCAGCGGACAGACTAGCGGACATTCCTACGAGCAGTACTTC
TRBD2,TRBV28,TRBJ2-3,-,CASSIAGAGGDTQYF,TGTGCCAGCAGTATAGCGGGAGCGGGAGGCGATACGCAGTATTTT
TRBD1,TRBV6-6,TRBJ1-5,-,CASKRGQASNQPQHF,TGTGCCAGCAAACGCGGACAGGCATCAAATCAGCCCCAGCATTTT
-,TRBV20-1,TRBJ2-1,-,CSAIQTNEQFF,TGCAGTGCTATACAAACCAATGAGCAGTTCTTC
TRBD2,TRBV5-1,TRBJ2-3,few,CASRTSPDTQYF,TGCGCCAGCAGGACTAGCCCAGATACGCAGTATTTT
-,TRBV9,TRBJ2-1,-,CASSPETRSSYNEQFF,TGTGCCAGCAGCCCGGAAACTAGGAGCTCCTACAATGAGCAGTTCTTC
-,TRBV4-2,TRBJ1-5,-,CASSQLAELVPQHF,TGTGCCAGCAGCCAATTGGCAGAGCTCGTGCCCCAGCATTTT
-,TRBV30,TRBJ2-7,-,CAWSAGVTYEQYF,TGTGCCTGGAGTGCGGGAGTTACCTACGAGCAGTACTTC